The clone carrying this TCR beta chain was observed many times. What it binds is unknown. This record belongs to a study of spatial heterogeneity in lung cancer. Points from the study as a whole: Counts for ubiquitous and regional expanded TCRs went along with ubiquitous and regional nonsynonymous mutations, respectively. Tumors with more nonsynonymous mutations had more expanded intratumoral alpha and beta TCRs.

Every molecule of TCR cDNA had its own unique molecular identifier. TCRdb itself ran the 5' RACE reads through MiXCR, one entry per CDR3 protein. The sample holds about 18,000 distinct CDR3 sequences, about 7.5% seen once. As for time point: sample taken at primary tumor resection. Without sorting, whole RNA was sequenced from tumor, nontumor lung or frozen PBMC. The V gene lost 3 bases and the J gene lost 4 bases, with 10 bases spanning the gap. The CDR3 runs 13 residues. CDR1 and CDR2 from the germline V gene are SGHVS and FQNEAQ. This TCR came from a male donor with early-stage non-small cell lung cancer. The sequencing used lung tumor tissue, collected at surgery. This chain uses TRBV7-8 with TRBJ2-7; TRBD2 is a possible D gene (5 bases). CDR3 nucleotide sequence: TGTGCCAGCAGCTTTTTCGGGGAATACGAGCAGTACTTC. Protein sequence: CASSFFGEYEQYF.